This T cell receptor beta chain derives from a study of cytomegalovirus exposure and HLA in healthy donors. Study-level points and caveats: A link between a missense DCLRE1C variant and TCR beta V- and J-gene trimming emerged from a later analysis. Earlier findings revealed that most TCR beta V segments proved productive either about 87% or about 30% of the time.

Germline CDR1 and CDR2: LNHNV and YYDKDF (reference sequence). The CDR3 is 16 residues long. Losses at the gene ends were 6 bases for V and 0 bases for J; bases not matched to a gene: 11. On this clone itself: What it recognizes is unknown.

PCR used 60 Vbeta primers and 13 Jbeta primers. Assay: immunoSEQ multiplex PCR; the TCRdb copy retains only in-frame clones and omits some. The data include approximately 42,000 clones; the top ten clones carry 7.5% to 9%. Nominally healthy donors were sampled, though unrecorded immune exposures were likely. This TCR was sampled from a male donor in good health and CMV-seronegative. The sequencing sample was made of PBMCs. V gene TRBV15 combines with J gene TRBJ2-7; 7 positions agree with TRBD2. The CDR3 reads CATSPGKWDYSYEQYF. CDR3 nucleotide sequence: TGTGCCACCAGTCCCGGTAAGTGGGACTACTCCTACGAGCAGTACTTC. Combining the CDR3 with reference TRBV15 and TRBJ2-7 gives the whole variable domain DAMVIQNPRYQVTQFGKPVTLSCSQTLNHNVMYWYQQKSSQAPKLLFHYYDKDFNNEADTPDNFQSRRPNTSFCFLDIRSPGLGDTAMYLCATSPGKWDYSYEQYFGPGTRLTVT.